This paragraph covers one TCR beta chain sequence. Its target is not known. Collected at least 2 cm from the tumor margin, the adjacent lung showed no malignant cells. Sequenced by immunoSEQ multiplex PCR; TCRdb stores in-frame clones only, minus some. The sample shows 6,000 to 7,500 clones, approximately 80% of them seen only once. The data were obtained in a study of T cells and copy number aberrations in small-cell lung cancer. Study-level points and caveats: Adjacent lung showed higher T-cell richness and clonality than tumors; density difference nonsignificant.

The V gene lost 3 bases and the J gene lost 5 bases, with 15 bases spanning the gap. The CDR3 has 15 amino acids. Germline V lookup: CDR1 SGHNT, CDR2 YYREEE (reference sequence). The source is a woman aged 45 to 65 with small cell lung cancer. Sample: normal tissue next to the tumor. V is TRBV5-4 and J is TRBJ2-1; a weak D match, TRBD1 (6 bases). The DNA for the CDR3 is TGTGCCAGCAGCTCCCGGGACACCAAGAACAATGAGCAGTTCTTC. Its translation is CASSSRDTKNNEQFF.